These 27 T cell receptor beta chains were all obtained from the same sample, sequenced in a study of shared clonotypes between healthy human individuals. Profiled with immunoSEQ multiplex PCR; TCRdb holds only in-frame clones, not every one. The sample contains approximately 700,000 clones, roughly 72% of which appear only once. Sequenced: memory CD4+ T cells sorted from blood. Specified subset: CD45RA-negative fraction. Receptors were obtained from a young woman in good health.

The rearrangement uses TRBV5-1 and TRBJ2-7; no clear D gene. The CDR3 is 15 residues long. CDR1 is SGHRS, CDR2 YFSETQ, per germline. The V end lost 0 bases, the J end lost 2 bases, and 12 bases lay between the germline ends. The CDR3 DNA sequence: TGCGCCAGCAGCTTGGAGGTTGGTGGAGCCTACGAGCAGTACTTC. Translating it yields CASSLEVGGAYEQYF.

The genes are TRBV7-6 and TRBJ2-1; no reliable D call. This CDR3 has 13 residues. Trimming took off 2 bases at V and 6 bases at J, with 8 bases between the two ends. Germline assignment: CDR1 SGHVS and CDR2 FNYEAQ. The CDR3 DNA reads TGTGCCAGCAGCTTAAATTTTTTCAATGAGCAGTTCTTC. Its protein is CASSLNFFNEQFF. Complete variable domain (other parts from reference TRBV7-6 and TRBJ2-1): GAGVSQSPRYKVTKRGQDVALRCDPISGHVSLYWYRQALGQGPEFLTYFNYEAQQDKSGLPNDRFSAERPEGSISTLTIQRTEQRDSAMYRCASSLNFFNEQFFGPGTRLTVL.

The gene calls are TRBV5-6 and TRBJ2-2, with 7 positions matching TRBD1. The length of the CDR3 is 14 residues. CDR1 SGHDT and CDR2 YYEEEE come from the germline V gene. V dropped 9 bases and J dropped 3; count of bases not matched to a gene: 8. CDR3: CANRRDSYTGELFF. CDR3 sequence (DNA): TGTGCCAACCGACGGGACAGCTACACCGGGGAGCTGTTTTTT.

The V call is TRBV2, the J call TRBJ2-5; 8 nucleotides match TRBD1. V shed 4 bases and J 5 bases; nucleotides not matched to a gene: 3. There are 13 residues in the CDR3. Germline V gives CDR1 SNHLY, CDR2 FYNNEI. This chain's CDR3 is CASSGQGWETQYF. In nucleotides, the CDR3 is TGTGCCAGCAGTGGACAGGGGTGGGAGACCCAGTACTTC.

CDR3 sequence: CASSLIRRSGNTIYF. DNA of the CDR3: TGTGCCAGCAGTTTAATTCGGCGCTCTGGAAACACCATATATTTT. The rearrangement joins TRBV27 to TRBJ1-3, with D unclear. The ends were cut back, 2 bases at V and 0 bases at J, with 8 bases in the middle. The CDR3 covers 15 residues. Per the germline V gene, CDR1 is MNHEY and CDR2 is SMNVEV (reference sequence).

CDR3: CAISESGQQETQYF. In DNA form, the CDR3 reads TGTGCCATCAGTGAGTCGGGACAGCAAGAGACCCAGTACTTC. The J gene is TRBJ2-5, the V gene TRBV10-3; 7 bases map to TRBD1. This CDR3 is built from 14 residues. Trimming at V came to 0 bases and at J to 2 bases, leaving 0 bases not matched to a gene. The germline V gene encodes CDR1 ENHRY and CDR2 SYGVKD.

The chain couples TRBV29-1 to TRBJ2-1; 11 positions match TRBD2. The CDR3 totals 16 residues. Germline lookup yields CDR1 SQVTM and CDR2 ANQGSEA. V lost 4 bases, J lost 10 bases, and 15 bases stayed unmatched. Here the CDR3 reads CSVAKPGTSGRGEQFF. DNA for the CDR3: TGCAGCGTTGCTAAACCCGGGACTAGCGGCCGGGGCGAGCAGTTCTTC.

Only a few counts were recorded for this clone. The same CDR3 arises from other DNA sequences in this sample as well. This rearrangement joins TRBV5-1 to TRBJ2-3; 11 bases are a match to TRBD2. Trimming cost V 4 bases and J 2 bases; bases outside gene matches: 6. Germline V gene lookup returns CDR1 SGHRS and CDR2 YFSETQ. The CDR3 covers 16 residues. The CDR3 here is CASSLGSGRATDTQYF. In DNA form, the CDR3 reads TGCGCCAGCAGCCTGGGTAGCGGGAGGGCCACAGATACGCAGTATTTT.

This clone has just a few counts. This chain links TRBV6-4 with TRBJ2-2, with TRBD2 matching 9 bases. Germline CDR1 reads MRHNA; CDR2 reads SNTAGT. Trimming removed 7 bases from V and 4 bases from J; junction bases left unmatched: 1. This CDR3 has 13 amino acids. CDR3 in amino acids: CASTSGTTGELFF. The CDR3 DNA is TGTGCCAGCACTAGCGGGACCACCGGGGAGCTGTTTTTT.

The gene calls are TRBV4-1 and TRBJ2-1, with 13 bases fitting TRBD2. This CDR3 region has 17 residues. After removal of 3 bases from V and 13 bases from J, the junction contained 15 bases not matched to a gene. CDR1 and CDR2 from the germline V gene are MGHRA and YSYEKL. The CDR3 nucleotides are TGCGCCAGCAGCCAGCCCTGGACTAGCGGGAGAAATAGAGTACAGTTCTTC. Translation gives CASSQPWTSGRNRVQFF.

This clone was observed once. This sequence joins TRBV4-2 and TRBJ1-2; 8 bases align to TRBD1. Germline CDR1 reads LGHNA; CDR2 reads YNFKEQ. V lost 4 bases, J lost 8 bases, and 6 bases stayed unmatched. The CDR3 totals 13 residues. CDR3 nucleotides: TGTGCCAGCAGCCTCGGACAGGGCGAGGGCTACACCTTC. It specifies CASSLGQGEGYTF.

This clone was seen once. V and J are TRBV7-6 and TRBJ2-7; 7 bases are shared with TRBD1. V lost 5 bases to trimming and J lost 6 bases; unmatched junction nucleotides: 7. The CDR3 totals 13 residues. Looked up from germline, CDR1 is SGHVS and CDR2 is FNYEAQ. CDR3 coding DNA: TGTGCCAGCAGCACCCGGGACAGAGGCGAGCAGTACTTC. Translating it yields CASSTRDRGEQYF.

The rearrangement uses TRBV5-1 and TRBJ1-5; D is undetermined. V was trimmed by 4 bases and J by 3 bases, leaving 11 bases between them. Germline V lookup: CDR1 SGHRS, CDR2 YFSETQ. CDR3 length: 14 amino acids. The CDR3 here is CASSPGDPNQPQHF. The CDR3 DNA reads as TGCGCCAGCAGCCCCGGGGATCCCAATCAGCCCCAGCATTTT.

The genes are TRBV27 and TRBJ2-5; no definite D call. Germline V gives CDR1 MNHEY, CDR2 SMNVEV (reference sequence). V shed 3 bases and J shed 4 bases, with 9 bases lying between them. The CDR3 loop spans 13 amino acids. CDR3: CASSFLSSETQYF. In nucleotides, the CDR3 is TGTGCCAGCAGTTTTCTTTCCTCAGAGACCCAGTACTTC.

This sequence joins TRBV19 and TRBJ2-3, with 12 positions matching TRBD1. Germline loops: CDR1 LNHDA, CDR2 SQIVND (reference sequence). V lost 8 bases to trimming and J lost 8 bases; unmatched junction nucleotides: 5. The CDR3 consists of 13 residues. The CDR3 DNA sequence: TGTGCCAGTTCGGGACAGGGGGCCGGTACGCAGTATTTT. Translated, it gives CASSGQGAGTQYF.

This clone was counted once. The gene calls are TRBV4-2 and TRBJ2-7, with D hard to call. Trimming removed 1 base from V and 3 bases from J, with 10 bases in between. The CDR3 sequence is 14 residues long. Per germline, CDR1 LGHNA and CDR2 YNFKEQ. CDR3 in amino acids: CASSQGTVGYEQYF. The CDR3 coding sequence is TGTGCCAGCAGCCAAGGCACAGTAGGCTACGAGCAGTACTTC.

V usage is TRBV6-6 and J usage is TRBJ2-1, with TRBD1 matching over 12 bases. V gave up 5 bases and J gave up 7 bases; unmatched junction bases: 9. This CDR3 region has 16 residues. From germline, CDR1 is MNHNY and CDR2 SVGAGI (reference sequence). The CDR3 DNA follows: TGTGCCAGCAGTCCCCCCGGGACAGGGGGCATGAATGAGCAGTTCTTC. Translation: CASSPPGTGGMNEQFF.

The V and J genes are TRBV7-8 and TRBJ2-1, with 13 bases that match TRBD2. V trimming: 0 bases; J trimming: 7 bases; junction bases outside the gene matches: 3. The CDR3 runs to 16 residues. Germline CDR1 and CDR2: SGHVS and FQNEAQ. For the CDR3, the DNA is TGTGCCAGCAGCTTAGCGCTGACTAGCGGGAGGAATGAGCAGTTCTTC. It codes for CASSLALTSGRNEQFF.

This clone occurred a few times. CDR3 DNA sequence: TGTGCCAGTATGGTCCCTGGGGCCAACGTCCTGACTTTC. It translates to CASMVPGANVLTF. The chain employs TRBV19 and TRBJ2-6; D is uncertain. The CDR3 runs 13 residues. CDR1 is LNHDA and CDR2 is SQIVND in the germline V gene (reference sequence). V was trimmed by 7 bases and J by 2 bases, leaving 6 bases between them.

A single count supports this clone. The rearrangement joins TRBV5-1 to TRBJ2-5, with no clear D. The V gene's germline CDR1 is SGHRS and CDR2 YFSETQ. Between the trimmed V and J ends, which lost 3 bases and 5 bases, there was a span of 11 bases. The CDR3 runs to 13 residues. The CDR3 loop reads CASSSEKVETQYF. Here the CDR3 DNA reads TGCGCCAGCAGCTCCGAGAAGGTGGAGACCCAGTACTTC.

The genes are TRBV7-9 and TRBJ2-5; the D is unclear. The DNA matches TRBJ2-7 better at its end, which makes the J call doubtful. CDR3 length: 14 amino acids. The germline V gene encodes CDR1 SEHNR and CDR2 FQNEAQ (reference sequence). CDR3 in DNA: TGTGCCAGCAGCTACACACAGCCACCCTACGAGCAGTACTTC. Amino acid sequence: CASSYTQPPYEQYF.

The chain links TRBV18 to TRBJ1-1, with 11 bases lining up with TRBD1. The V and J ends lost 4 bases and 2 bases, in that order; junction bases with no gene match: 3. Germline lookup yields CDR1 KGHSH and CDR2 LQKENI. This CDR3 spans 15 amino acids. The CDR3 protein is CASSQGTGGNTEAFF. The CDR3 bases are TGTGCCAGCTCACAAGGGACAGGGGGTAACACTGAAGCTTTCTTT.

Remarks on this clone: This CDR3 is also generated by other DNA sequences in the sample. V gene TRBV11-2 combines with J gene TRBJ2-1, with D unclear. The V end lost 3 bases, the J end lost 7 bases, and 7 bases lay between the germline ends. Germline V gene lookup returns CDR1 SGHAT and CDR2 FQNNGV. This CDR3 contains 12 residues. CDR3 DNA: TGTGCCAGCAGCTTGGCTGGGAATGAGCAGTTCTTC. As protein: CASSLAGNEQFF.

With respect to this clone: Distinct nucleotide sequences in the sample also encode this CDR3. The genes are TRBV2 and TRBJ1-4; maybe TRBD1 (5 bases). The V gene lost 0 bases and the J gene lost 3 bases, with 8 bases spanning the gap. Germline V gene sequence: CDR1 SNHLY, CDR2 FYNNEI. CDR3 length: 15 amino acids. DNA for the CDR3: TGTGCCAGCAGTGAAGCGGGGACCCCTAATGAAAAACTGTTTTTT. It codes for CASSEAGTPNEKLFF.

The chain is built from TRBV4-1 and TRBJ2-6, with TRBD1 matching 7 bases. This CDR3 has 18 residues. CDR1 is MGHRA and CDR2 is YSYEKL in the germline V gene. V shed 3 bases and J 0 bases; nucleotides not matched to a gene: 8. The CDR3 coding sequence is TGCGCCAGCAGCCACTCAACAGGGGCGGGCTCTGGGGCCAACGTCCTGACTTTC. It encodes CASSHSTGAGSGANVLTF.

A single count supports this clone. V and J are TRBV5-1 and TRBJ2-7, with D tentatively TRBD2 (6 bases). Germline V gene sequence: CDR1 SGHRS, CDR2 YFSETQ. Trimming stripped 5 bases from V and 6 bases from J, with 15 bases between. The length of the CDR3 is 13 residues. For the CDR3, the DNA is TGCGCCAGCAGTGGGAGCAGGGAGGCCGAGCAGTACTTC. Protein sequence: CASSGSREAEQYF. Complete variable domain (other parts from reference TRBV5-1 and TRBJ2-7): KAGVTQTPRYLIKTRGQQVTLSCSPISGHRSVSWYQQTPGQGLQFLFEYFSETQRNKGNFPGRFSGRQFSNSRSEMNVSTLELGDSALYLCASSGSREAEQYFGPGTRLTVT.

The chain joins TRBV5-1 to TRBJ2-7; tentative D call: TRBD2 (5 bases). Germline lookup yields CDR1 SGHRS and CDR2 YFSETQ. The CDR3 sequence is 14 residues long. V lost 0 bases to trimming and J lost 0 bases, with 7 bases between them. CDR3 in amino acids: CASSLDGLSYEQYF. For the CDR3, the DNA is TGCGCCAGCAGCTTGGATGGACTCTCCTACGAGCAGTACTTC. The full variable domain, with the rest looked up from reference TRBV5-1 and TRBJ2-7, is KAGVTQTPRYLIKTRGQQVTLSCSPISGHRSVSWYQQTPGQGLQFLFEYFSETQRNKGNFPGRFSGRQFSNSRSEMNVSTLELGDSALYLCASSLDGLSYEQYFGPGTRLTVT.